This T cell receptor beta chain was observed in a study of shared clonotypes between healthy human individuals (TCRdb year 2020). With respect to the entire study: The cohort included three men and a couple of women between 18 and 49 years of age. Between about 0.9 and 10 billion PBMCs per donor were obtained by leukapheresis. To increase sequencing depth and limit assay-specific biases, different laboratories used diverse techniques to prepare libraries and sequence TCR repertoires. To estimate repertoire size and how much clonotype sharing occurs between individuals, the study deeply sequenced the blood TCR repertoires of five healthy adults. For each donor, CD4 naive and CD4 memory were each run on three plates, CD8 naive on two plates, and CD8 memory on one plate.

On this clone: Its recognized antigen is unknown. No clone much larger than this one lies a single base away; base qualities are absent.

The paper's findings and limits, for the study overall: Across four donors, approximately 5% of naive CD4, around 3.5% of naive CD8, roughly 2.3% of memory CD4, and approximately 0.42% of memory CD8 clonotypes were shared. Compared with non-shared clonotypes, the clonotypes found in all four sorted-subset donors had higher generation probabilities. Estimated clonotype richness was generally larger for naive than for memory subsets. Pairwise subsampling indicated that sequencing depth was expected to affect the degree of clonotype sharing among donors. Incomplete sequencing was indicated by rarefaction of sorted-subset datasets, despite the large sequencing depth. The small number of donors limited the genetic and exposure-history diversity represented. Sampling was restricted to blood, and TCR repertoires in tissue are likely to differ from TCR repertoires in blood.

The donors were healthy, HIV-negative adults who had no recently reported acute infections or vaccinations. Every donor was a Caucasian adult living in Nashville, Tennessee, USA. CD4+ T cells were enriched by magnetic negative selection, after which naive cells were positively selected on CD45RA and the negative fraction was taken as the memory subset. Blood was collected by leukapheresis, and PBMCs were isolated by Ficoll-Histopaque density gradient centrifugation and then cryopreserved in liquid nitrogen vapor phase. Purity and quantity of every magnetically sorted T cell population were checked by analytical flow cytometry. Each sorted fraction had its genomic DNA isolated and then quantified by UV absorbance on a Nanodrop 2000c. TCR CDR3 regions were amplified from genomic DNA by multiplex PCR using the deep immunoSEQ assay. For each cell subset, the extracted genomic DNA was distributed evenly across all wells of several immunoSEQ 96-well plates, and each plate served as one replicate. For sorted subsets, each replicate PCR was loaded with roughly 190 ng genomic DNA, equivalent to some 27,000 T cell genomes. Purified libraries were quantified with a Qubit 3.0 fluorometer, sized on a Bioanalyzer 2100, and re-quantified with the KAPA Library Quantification kit. Every immunoSEQ 96-well plate was sequenced on a dedicated single-read 150-cycle Illumina NextSeq 550 flow cell. The study's processing was this. Because only junctional sequences without quality scores were contained in the immunoSEQ output, filtering matching that applied to full-length reads could not be performed. Sequences were annotated with PyIR, a Python wrapper for IgBLAST v1.9, using IMGT germline references to assign V/J genes and CDR3. Reads were removed for weak V/J assignments (E-value above 1e-6), missing CDR3, stop codons, out-of-frame junctions, or ambiguous translated residues. V3J clonotypes were defined by identical inferred V gene, J gene, and CDR3 amino acid sequence. Percentage overlap between repertoires was calculated by dividing the number of shared unique clonotypes by the size of the smaller repertoire. Repertoire richness was assessed with RTK rarefaction, the Chao1 estimator, and Recon v2.1 estimates of unobserved clonotypes. OLGA was used to compute generation probabilities for all TCRbeta clonotypes that the gDNA method yielded from four donors. This is the immuneACCESS table as TCRdb keeps it, with only in-frame sequences that have V and J called. A part of the clones is gone; compared with another copy, unresolved V genes explain less than half, and the rest is unexplained. That table gives V, J and clone size, and the DNA gave D and trimming. This sample lists 2.3 million or so clones; over 85% were detected once. The top ten clonotypes cover around 0.4% of the sample.

For this chain, trimming is 5 bases at the V end and 4 bases at the J end, and the number of junction bases without a gene match is 2. CDR1 and CDR2, per the germline V gene (reference sequence), are MNHNY and SVGAGI. Spanning cysteine to phenylalanine, the CDR3 consists of 13 amino acids. Only the CDR3 part of the read is kept: 39 bases, read in frame from the first base. This chain is built from TRBV6-6 and TRBJ1-5; 7 central nucleotides agree with TRBD1. This TCR came from a man aged 18 to 35 in good health. Some clones in this sample may be carry-over from other donors' samples. Source material: naive CD4+ T cells from PBMCs. What this sample's cell subset or site label stands for: CD45RA+ positively selected. For the CDR3, the sequence is CASSMDRNQPQHF. The DNA reads as follows: TGTGCCAGCAGTATGGACAGGAATCAGCCCCAGCATTTT.